This TCR beta chain stems from a study of blood T cell repertoires in COVID-19. The overall study: The United States, Italy and Spain provided the acute and convalescent COVID-19 samples.

Generated by immunoSEQ multiplex PCR, the TCRdb table keeps only in-frame clones and is missing some. The table includes over 80,000 clones, around nine tenths detected once. This CDR3 has 19 amino acids. Germline V gene lookup returns CDR1 LNHNV and CDR2 YYDKDF (reference sequence). Trimming pared 3 bases from V and 0 bases from J, leaving 18 bases between. The specimen was peripheral blood. The TCR was taken from a man in his forties or fifties with acute or convalescent COVID-19. This sequence joins TRBV15 and TRBJ2-6; unclear D gene. The CDR3 sequence: CATSSISSSPISGANVLTF. In DNA, the CDR3 is TGTGCCACCAGCAGCATTTCGTCGAGTCCTATCTCTGGGGCCAACGTCCTGACTTTC.